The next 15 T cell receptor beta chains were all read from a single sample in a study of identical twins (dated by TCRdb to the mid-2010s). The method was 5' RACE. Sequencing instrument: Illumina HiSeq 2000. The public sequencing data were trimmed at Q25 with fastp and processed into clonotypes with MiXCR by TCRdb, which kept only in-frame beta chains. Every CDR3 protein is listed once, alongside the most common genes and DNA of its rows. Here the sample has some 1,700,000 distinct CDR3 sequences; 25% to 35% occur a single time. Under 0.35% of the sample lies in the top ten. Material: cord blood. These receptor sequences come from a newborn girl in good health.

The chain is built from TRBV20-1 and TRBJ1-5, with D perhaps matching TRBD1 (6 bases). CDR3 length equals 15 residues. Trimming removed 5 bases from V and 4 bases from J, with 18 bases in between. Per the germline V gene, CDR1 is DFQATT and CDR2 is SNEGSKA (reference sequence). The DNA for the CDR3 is TGCAGTGCTCCACTGGGGGGCCCCCCGAATCAGCCCCAGCATTTT. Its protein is CSAPLGGPPNQPQHF.

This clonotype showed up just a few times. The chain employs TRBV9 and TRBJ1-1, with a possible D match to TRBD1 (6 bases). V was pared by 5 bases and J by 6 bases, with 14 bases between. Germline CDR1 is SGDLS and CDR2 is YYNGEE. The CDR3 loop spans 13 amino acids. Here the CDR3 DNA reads TGTGCCAGCAGAGACAGGTTTAGGGCTGAAGCTTTCTTT. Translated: CASRDRFRAEAFF.

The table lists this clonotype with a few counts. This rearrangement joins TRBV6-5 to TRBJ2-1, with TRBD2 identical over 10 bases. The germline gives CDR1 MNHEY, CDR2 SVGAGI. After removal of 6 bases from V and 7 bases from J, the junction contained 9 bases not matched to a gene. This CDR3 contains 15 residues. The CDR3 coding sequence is TGTGCCAGCAGATCCGGGACTAGCGTGTTTAATGAGCAGTTCTTC. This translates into CASRSGTSVFNEQFF.

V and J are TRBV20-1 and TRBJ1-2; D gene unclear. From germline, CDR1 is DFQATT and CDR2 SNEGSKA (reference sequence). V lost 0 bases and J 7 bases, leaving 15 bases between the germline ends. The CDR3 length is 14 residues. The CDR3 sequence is CSARDVAGRSGYTF. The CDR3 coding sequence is TGCAGTGCTAGAGATGTGGCAGGTCGGAGTGGCTACACCTTC.

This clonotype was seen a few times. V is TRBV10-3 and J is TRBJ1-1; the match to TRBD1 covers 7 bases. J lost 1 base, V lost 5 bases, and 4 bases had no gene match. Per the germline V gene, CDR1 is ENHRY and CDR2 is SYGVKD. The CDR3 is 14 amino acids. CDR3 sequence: CAISTGAQNTEAFF. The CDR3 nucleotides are TGTGCCATCAGTACAGGGGCCCAGAACACTGAAGCTTTCTTT.

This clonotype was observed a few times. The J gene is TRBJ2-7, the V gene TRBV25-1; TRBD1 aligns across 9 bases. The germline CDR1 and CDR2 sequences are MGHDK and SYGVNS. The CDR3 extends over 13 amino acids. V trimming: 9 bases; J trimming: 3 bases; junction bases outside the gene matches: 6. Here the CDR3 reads CASSQGALYEQYF. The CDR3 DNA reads TGTGCCAGTTCACAGGGGGCCCTCTACGAGCAGTACTTC.

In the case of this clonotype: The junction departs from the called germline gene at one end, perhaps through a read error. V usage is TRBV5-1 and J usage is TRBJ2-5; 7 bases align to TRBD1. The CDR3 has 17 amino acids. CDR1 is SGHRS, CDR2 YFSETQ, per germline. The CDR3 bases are TGCGCCAGCAGTTTGGGCTGGACAGGAACGTACCTAGAGACCCAGTACTTC. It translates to CASSLGWTGTYLETQYF. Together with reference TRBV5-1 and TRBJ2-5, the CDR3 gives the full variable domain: KAGVTQTPRYLIKTRGQQVTLSCSPISGHRSVSWYQQTPGQGLQFLFEYFSETQRNKGNFPGRFSGRQFSNSRSEMNVSTLELGDSALYLCASSLGWTGTYLETQYFGPGTRLLVL.

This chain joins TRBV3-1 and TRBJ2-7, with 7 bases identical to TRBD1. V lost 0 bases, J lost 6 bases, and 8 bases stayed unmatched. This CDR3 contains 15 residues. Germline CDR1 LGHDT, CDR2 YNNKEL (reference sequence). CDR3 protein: CASSQDFPPGGEQYF. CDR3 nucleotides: TGTGCCAGCAGCCAAGATTTTCCACCAGGGGGCGAGCAGTACTTC.

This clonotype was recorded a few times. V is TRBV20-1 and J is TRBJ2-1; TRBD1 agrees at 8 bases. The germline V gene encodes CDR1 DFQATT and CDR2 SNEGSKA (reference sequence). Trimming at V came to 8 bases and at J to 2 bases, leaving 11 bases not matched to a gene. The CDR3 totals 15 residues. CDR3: CSQGRRTGTYNEQFF. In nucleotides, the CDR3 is TGCAGTCAAGGACGGCGGACAGGGACCTACAATGAGCAGTTCTTC.

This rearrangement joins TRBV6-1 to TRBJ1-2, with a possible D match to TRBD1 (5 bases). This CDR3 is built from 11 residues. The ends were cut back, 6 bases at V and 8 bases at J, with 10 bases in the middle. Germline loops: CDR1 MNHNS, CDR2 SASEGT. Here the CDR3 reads CASRTVAGYTF. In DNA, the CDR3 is TGTGCCAGCAGGACAGTCGCCGGCTACACCTTC.

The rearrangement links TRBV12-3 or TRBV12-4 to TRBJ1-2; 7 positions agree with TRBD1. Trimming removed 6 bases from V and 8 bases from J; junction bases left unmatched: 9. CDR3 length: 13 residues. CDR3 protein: CASSPGTVEGYTF. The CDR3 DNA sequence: TGTGCCAGCAGCCCGGGGACAGTCGAAGGCTACACCTTC.

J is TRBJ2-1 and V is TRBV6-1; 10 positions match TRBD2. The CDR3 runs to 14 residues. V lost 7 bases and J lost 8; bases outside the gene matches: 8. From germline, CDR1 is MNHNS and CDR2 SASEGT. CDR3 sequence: CASTKFGLADEQFF. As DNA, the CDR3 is TGTGCCAGCACCAAATTCGGACTAGCGGATGAGCAGTTCTTC.

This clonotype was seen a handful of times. CDR3 DNA: TGTGCCACCAGCAGCCTGGTAGTAGCGGGTAAACCGACCTACAATGAGCAGTTCTTC. It translates to CATSSLVVAGKPTYNEQFF. The V gene is TRBV15, the J gene TRBJ2-1, with 7 bases lining up with TRBD2. Looked up from germline, CDR1 is LNHNV and CDR2 is YYDKDF (reference sequence). With 3 bases clipped from V and 2 bases from J, the junction kept 16 bases outside the gene matches. The CDR3 consists of 19 residues.

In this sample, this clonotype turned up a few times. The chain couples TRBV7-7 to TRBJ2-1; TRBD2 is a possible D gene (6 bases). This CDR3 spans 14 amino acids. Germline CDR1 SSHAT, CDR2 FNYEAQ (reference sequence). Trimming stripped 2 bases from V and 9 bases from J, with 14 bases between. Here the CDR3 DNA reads TGTGCCAGCAGCTTATATTGGCAGGGAGGTGAGCAGTTCTTC. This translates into CASSLYWQGGEQFF.

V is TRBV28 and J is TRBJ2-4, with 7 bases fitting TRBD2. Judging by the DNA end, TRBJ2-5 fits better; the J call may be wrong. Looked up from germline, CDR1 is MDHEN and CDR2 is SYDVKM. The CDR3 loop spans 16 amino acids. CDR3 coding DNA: TGTGCCAGCAGTTTATGGGATCCTAGCGGCCAAGAGACCCAGTACTTC. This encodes CASSLWDPSGQETQYF.